Listed below are T cell receptor beta chains from one sample, sequenced in a study of blood T cell repertoires in COVID-19. Produced via immunoSEQ multiplex PCR; TCRdb's table is partial and in-frame only. The sample has 130,000 or so clones, about 83% seen once. The sample taken for sequencing was peripheral blood. The receptors were gathered from a human donor in a cohort sampled during active COVID-19. Each CDR3 is given without its conserved first and last residue. The order of the fields is V gene, CDR3 protein.

TRBV5-5 | ASRDREVNTEAF
TRBV3-1/TRBV3-2 | ASSHGTGNQPQH
TRBV3-1/TRBV3-2 | ASTGDHYGYT
TRBV7-9 | ASSPQGETQY
TRBV11-2 | ASSLNINEKLF
TRBV5-1 | ASSESTLANYGYT
TRBV5-1 | ASAPGSSNYEQY
TRBV2 | ASTADRGGYGYT
TRBV4-2 | ASSPLGQPLNTEAF
TRBV12-3/TRBV12-4 | ASTYGRYQPQH
TRBV7-9 | ASSLETAGFYGYT
TRBV27 | ASRRGQGERYEQY
TRBV7-8 | ASSFNRGGQSYGYT
TRBV27 | ASSLGDRGKLYNEQF
TRBV10-1 | ASSESRGAQGEQF
TRBV6-2/TRBV6-3 | ASSYSRRDPNTDTQY
TRBV30 | AWSVEEFYEQY
TRBV4-1 | ASSPGTDYEQY
TRBV3-1/TRBV3-2 | ASSQSGIMNTEAF
TRBV2 | ASSEYYAREQY
TRBV19 | ASTQDRFYGYT
TRBV7-2 | ASSLNPGLEDGELF
TRBV12-3/TRBV12-4 | ASSLVGEAGYT
TRBV30 | AWSVGGMNGPF
TRBV12-3/TRBV12-4 | ASTQANYEQY
TRBV3-1/TRBV3-2 | ASSQDSGVQF
TRBV6-2/TRBV6-3 | ASSFGEYEQY
TRBV19 | ASSKGGGMNTEAF
TRBV15 | ATSRDRGTGGVLYLGTEAF
TRBV7-8 | ASSFSGGAYEQY
TRBV30 | AWSVAGTVMADTQY
TRBV9 | ASSVGLAASYEQY
TRBV7-9 | ASRLPGSNTEAF
TRBV3-1/TRBV3-2 | ASSRALFGSYEQY
TRBV6-5 | ASTQNGPGGYGYT
TRBV5-1 | ASSLGQNYGYT
TRBV20-1 | SARTGYGYT
TRBV5-1 | ASSLPGLSGYT
TRBV9 | ASSVGGTPGELF
TRBV5-1 | ASRPQGHTGELF
TRBV9 | ASSVGQGLVEKLF
TRBV5-1 | ASNPMDSKDTEAF
TRBV9 | ASSGQGRQAAF
TRBV5-4 | ASSLDSEYGYT
TRBV19 | ASREEDRGHEQY
TRBV7-9 | ASSFWVGGRFSTDTQY
TRBV30 | AWNQDYGYT
TRBV5-5 | ASSRDSINSGYT
TRBV24-1 | ATSDPGEEGATDTQY